The next 4 T cell receptor beta chains were all read from a single sample in a study of monozygotic twins with inflammatory bowel disease. Reanalyzing the 5' RACE reads, TCRdb keeps one entry per CDR3 protein, without DNA. This table lists about 380,000 distinct CDR3 sequences. Specimen: blood. The receptors were gathered from a human donor with ulcerative colitis or Crohn's disease, or a healthy co-twin of an affected twin (not recorded which).

The chain employs TRBV5-1 and TRBJ1-5; the D gene TCRdb calls, TRBD1, cannot be checked with no DNA. Germline V lookup: CDR1 SGHRS, CDR2 YFSETQ. This CDR3 comprises 13 residues. The CDR3 protein is CASSQGPNQPQHF.

The chain combines TRBV10-3 with TRBJ1-1. The length of the CDR3 is 15 residues. Per germline, CDR1 ENHRY and CDR2 SYGVKD. CDR3 sequence: CAISESQDLNTEAFF.

The rearrangement uses TRBV29-1 and TRBJ1-2; TCRdb designates TRBD1, a call that cannot be tested without DNA. CDR1 and CDR2 from the germline V gene are SQVTM and ANQGSEA. CDR3 length: 13 residues. CDR3 protein: CSVEDRVNYGYTF.

This chain uses TRBV29-1 with TRBJ2-1; TCRdb's D call of TRBD1 is untestable without DNA. Germline V gene lookup returns CDR1 SQVTM and CDR2 ANQGSEA. This CDR3 has 16 amino acids. The CDR3 reads CSGSLGQLNPYNEQFF.